This TCR beta chain emerged from a study of radiation and T cells in renal cell carcinoma. Study context: Nephrectomy followed 15 Gy stereotactic body radiation by 4 weeks. Findings and limits, study-wide: No pretreatment tumor biopsies were available for baseline clonotypes. From baseline, blood top tumor clonotypes peaked at 2 weeks post-radiation.

The CDR3 extends over 15 amino acids. Trimming stripped 6 bases from V and 5 bases from J, with 20 bases between. Per germline, CDR1 SGHRS and CDR2 YFSETQ. Generated by immunoSEQ multiplex PCR, the TCRdb table keeps only in-frame clones and is missing some. In the table there are tens of thousands of clones, around 85% of which are singletons. The time point is: blood 2 weeks post-SBRT. Regarding treatment: 15 Gy SBRT to primary tumor, nephrectomy 4 weeks later. Blood was sampled at baseline, 2 weeks and 4 weeks after SBRT. As for this clone: The antigen remains unidentified.

This clonotype was obtained from a woman in her forties or fifties with renal cell carcinoma. Sample: blood, taken from a patient whose treatment included radiotherapy and nephrectomy. This chain links TRBV5-1 with TRBJ1-1; TRBD1 might be the D (6 bases). DNA for the CDR3: TGCGCCAGCACCCCATCGGGGGGGGGCCGGACTGAAGCTTTCTTT. It encodes CASTPSGGGRTEAFF.